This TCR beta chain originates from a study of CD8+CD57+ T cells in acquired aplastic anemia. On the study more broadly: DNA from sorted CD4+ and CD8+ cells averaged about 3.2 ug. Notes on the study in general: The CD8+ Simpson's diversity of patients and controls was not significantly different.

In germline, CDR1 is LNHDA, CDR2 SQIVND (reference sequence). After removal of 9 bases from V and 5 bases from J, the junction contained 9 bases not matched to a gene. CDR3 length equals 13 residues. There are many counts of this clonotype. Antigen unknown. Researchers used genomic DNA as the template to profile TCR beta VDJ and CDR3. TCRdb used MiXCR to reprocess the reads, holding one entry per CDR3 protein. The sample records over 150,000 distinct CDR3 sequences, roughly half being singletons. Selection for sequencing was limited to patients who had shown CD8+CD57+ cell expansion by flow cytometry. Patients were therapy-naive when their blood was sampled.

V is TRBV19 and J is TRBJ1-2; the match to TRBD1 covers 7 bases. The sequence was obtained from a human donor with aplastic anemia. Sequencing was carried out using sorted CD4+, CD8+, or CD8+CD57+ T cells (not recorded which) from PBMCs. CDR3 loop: CARIQGQRYGYTF. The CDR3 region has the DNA TGTGCCAGAATTCAGGGACAGCGATATGGCTACACCTTC.